This T cell receptor (beta chain) originates from a study of CD8+ T cells in alopecia areata. From germline, CDR1 is SNHLY and CDR2 FYNNEI. This CDR3 has 15 amino acids. The germline V and J ends were trimmed by 2 bases and 7 bases, with 17 bases remaining between them. The sample holds a few counts of this clone. Extraction of RNA preceded its reverse transcription into cDNA, which served as the sequencing template. Sequencing was performed with immunoSEQ multiplex PCR; in TCRdb, only in-frame clones are kept and a portion is missing. The data hold some 180,000 clones, with roughly three fifths observed a single time. Cell sorting on a FACSAria was used to separate CD4+ and CD8+ T cells from the PBMCs.

J is TRBJ2-5 and V is TRBV2; D not resolved. Sequencing was carried out using CD8+ T cells sorted from blood. This clonotype originated in a human donor in good health. The CDR3 bases are TGTGCCAGCAGTGAATCCGTCCCACAATTGGGGACCCAGTACTTC. It specifies CASSESVPQLGTQYF. Full variable domain (rest looked up from reference TRBV2 and TRBJ2-5): EPEVTQTPSHQVTQMGQEVILRCVPISNHLYFYWYRQILGQKVEFLVSFYNNEISEKSEIFDDQFSVERPDGSNFTLKIRSTKLEDSAMYFCASSESVPQLGTQYFGPGTRLLVL.